The 5 T cell receptor beta chains in this list originate from one sample, sequenced in a study of Tregs in tolerant kidney transplant recipients (dated by TCRdb to about 2019). Library preparation was by the immunoSEQ multiplex PCR assay. TCRdb mirrors the immuneACCESS table, restricted to in-frame sequences. Some clones are absent from its copies; in checked studies, under half trace to an unresolved V gene, and the reason for the others is unknown. The sample's table covers 45,000 to 55,000 clones. Around 0.8% of the sample lies in the top ten. In light of the paper, this sample's time point label describes: blood sample drawn before combined kidney and bone marrow transplant. The sample in question was CD4+ T cells from blood, obtained before the transplant. The receptor set was obtained from a human donor who received a combined kidney and bone marrow transplant.

A remark on this clone: Sequencing ends 3 residues short of the CDR3 end; the germline J gene provides the rest. The chain is built from TRBV7-2 and TRBJ2-1; 8 bases fit TRBD2. CDR1 and CDR2 (germline): SGHTA, FQGNSA. The J segment lost 4 bases and the V segment lost 1 base, leaving 3 bases of the junction unmatched. CDR3 length: 15 amino acids. CDR3 DNA (partial): TGTGCCAGCAGCTTAGGAACTAGCGGTTACAATGAG. It translates to CASSLGTSGYNE. In full, the CDR3 is CASSLGTSGYNEQFF.

Comment on this clone: The CDR3 is cut off 3 residues early in the read; its end comes from the germline J gene. The rearrangement uses TRBV5-6 and TRBJ2-3; D gene ambiguous. Per the germline V gene, CDR1 is SGHDT and CDR2 is YYEEEE. V lost 2 bases to trimming and J lost 2 bases, with 9 bases between them. The CDR3 is 14 residues long. The CDR3 DNA, read in part, is TGTGCCAGCAGCTTTGCGTACCACACAGATACG. This sequence encodes CASSFAYHTDT. From start to end, the CDR3 is CASSFAYHTDTQYF.

Notes on this clone: The CDR3 goes on 3 residues after the read ends, and that part is filled in from the germline J gene. The chain uses TRBV5-4 and TRBJ2-3; 13 nucleotides match TRBD2. CDR3 size: 15 residues. V shed 4 bases, J shed 6 bases, and the junction held 5 bases outside the gene matches. CDR1 SGHNT and CDR2 YYREEE come from the germline V gene (reference sequence). The CDR3 bases that were read are TGTGCCAGCAGCCCTACTAGCGGGAGGGGGGATACG. Protein: CASSPTSGRGDT. The whole CDR3 reads CASSPTSGRGDTQYF.

In regard to this clone: The read ends 3 residues early relative to the CDR3; the germline J gene fills the gap. The chain links TRBV7-2 to TRBJ2-1; no reliable D call. The CDR3 is 12 amino acids. The V gene's germline CDR1 is SGHTA and CDR2 FQGNSA. V shed 3 bases and J shed 9 bases, with 9 bases lying between them. The CDR3: CASSFEVAEQFF. The sequenced part of the CDR3 DNA is TGTGCCAGCAGCTTCGAGGTCGCTGAG.

Concerning this clone: The read stops 3 residues short of the end of the CDR3; the missing end is completed from the germline J gene. The chain employs TRBV13 and TRBJ2-7; 8 nucleotides match TRBD1. The CDR3 has 15 residues. The V gene's germline CDR1 is PRHDT and CDR2 FYEKMQ (reference sequence). Germline trimming cut 4 bases from V and 1 base from J; bases unmatched to any gene: 6. CDR3 residues: CASSSSWTGSYEQYF. Incomplete CDR3 DNA: TGTGCCAGCAGCTCCTCTTGGACAGGGTCCTACGAG.